This is a list of T cell receptor beta chains from one sample in a study of cytomegalovirus exposure and HLA in healthy donors. Produced via immunoSEQ multiplex PCR; TCRdb's table is partial and in-frame only. The profile shows more than 90,000 clones, approximately 80% of them singletons. Sequenced sample: PBMCs. All receptors derive from a woman aged 18 to 35 in good health and CMV-seropositive. The CDR3 runs from the conserved cysteine through the conserved F or W. Each record gives: V gene, J gene, D gene, CDR3 protein. The D gene is left open where the match is weak.

V: TRBV2; J: TRBJ1-4; D: TRBD1; CDR3: CASTWTGTNEKLFF
V: TRBV7-3; J: TRBJ2-1; D: TRBD2; CDR3: CASSLPPGGTYNEQFF
V: TRBV5-1; J: TRBJ2-5; D: TRBD2; CDR3: CASSQRGGTHQETQYF
V: TRBV4-1; J: TRBJ1-4; D: TRBD1; CDR3: CASSQRQGRTATNEKLFF
V: TRBV2; J: TRBJ1-1; D: TRBD1; CDR3: CASSSNADRDLLF
V: TRBV11-3; J: TRBJ1-1; D: NA; CDR3: CASSDLDSLQTEAFF
V: TRBV7-9; J: TRBJ1-1; D: TRBD1; CDR3: CASSPQGAEAFF
V: TRBV18; J: TRBJ1-3; D: NA; CDR3: CASSLARDNFFYSGNTIYF
V: TRBV5-6; J: TRBJ2-3; D: TRBD2; CDR3: CASSLAFLTSGHKGDTQYF
V: TRBV19; J: TRBJ2-3; D: NA; CDR3: CASSNRPSSTDTQYF
V: TRBV5-1; J: TRBJ1-4; D: NA; CDR3: CASSTDSIVMKRLFF
V: TRBV9; J: TRBJ2-5; D: NA; CDR3: CASSPGTTQETQYF
V: TRBV4-2; J: TRBJ2-1; D: NA; CDR3: CASSQGELVTEQFF
V: TRBV28; J: TRBJ2-1; D: NA; CDR3: CASSSYSIVSYNEQFF
V: TRBV6-5; J: TRBJ2-7; D: NA; CDR3: CASHRGGASYEQYF
V: TRBV25-1; J: TRBJ1-2; D: NA; CDR3: CASSDGYNYGYTF
V: TRBV6-5; J: TRBJ1-2; D: NA; CDR3: CASGRKTVGYGYTF
V: TRBV7-9; J: TRBJ2-7; D: TRBD2; CDR3: CASRPGTTSYEQYF
V: TRBV6-1; J: TRBJ1-5; D: NA; CDR3: CASSEPRGLRSYQPQHF
V: TRBV5-1; J: TRBJ1-1; D: NA; CDR3: CASSLGQGSTEAFF
V: TRBV6-1; J: TRBJ2-7; D: NA; CDR3: CASTVLAFYEQYF
V: TRBV5-4; J: TRBJ2-7; D: TRBD1; CDR3: CASSLMGQGTPYEQYF
V: TRBV5-5; J: TRBJ2-7; D: NA; CDR3: CASSLAGNTYEQYF
V: TRBV6-5; J: TRBJ1-2; D: NA; CDR3: CASSYSMRNYGYTF
V: TRBV15; J: TRBJ1-3; D: TRBD1; CDR3: CATSVKTGGFRNTIYF
V: TRBV9; J: TRBJ2-7; D: TRBD2; CDR3: CASSVTSGYEQYF
V: TRBV5-1; J: TRBJ1-4; D: NA; CDR3: CASSLQGQNEKLFF
V: TRBV6-6; J: TRBJ2-1; D: TRBD1; CDR3: CASSRGLDNEQFF
V: TRBV19; J: TRBJ1-1; D: NA; CDR3: CASEKGQLNTEAFF
V: TRBV6-5; J: TRBJ1-1; D: NA; CDR3: CASSYSPVNTEAFF
V: TRBV28; J: TRBJ1-4; D: TRBD1; CDR3: CASTDRVGGKLFF
V: TRBV9; J: TRBJ2-7; D: TRBD2; CDR3: CASSPRTRPSGEQYF
V: TRBV19; J: TRBJ2-2; D: TRBD2; CDR3: CASSIASGSGTGELFF
V: TRBV2; J: TRBJ2-1; D: TRBD1; CDR3: CASKAGQGAYNEQFF
V: TRBV11-3; J: TRBJ1-1; D: TRBD1; CDR3: CASSPGTGTPGAFF
V: TRBV6-5; J: TRBJ2-2; D: TRBD2; CDR3: CASSPAGVNTGELFF
V: TRBV6-5; J: TRBJ1-2; D: NA; CDR3: CASSYSTAYGYTF
V: TRBV6-6; J: TRBJ1-4; D: NA; CDR3: CASSYVVARGGKLFF
V: TRBV7-9; J: TRBJ2-1; D: NA; CDR3: CASSLLVGLANEQFF
V: TRBV7-2; J: TRBJ1-4; D: TRBD1; CDR3: CASSLAVGQDEKLFF
V: TRBV9; J: TRBJ1-1; D: NA; CDR3: CASSARGGGMNTEAFF
V: TRBV4-1; J: TRBJ1-1; D: NA; CDR3: CASSQEKGVTEAFF
V: TRBV6-5; J: TRBJ2-7; D: NA; CDR3: CASSYSSGHVRREQYF
V: TRBV6-5; J: TRBJ2-5; D: TRBD2; CDR3: CASSRGLAQETQYF
V: TRBV27; J: TRBJ2-2; D: NA; CDR3: CASSRLATGELFF
V: TRBV7-2; J: TRBJ2-7; D: NA; CDR3: CASSFSSYEQYF